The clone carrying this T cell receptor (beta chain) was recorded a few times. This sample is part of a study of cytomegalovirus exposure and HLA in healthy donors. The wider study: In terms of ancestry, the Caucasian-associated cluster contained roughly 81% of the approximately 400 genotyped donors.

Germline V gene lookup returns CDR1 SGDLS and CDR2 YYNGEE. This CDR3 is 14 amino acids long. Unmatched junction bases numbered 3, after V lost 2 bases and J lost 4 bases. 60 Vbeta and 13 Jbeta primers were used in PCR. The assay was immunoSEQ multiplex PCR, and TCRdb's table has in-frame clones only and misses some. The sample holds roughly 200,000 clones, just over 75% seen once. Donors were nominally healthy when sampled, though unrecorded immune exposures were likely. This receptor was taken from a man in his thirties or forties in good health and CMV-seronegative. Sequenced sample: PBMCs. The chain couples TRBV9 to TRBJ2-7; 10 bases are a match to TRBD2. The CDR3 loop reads CASSVVAGGYEQYF. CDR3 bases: TGTGCCAGCAGCGTCGTAGCGGGAGGTTACGAGCAGTACTTC.